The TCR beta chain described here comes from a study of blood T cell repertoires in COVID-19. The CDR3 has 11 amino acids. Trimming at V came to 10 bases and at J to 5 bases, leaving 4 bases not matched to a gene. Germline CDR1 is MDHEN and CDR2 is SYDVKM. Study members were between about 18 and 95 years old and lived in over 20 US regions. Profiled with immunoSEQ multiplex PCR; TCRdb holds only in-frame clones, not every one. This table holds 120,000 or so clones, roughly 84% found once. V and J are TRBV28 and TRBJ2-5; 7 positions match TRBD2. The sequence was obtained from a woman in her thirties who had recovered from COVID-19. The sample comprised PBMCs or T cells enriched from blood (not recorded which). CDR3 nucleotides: TGTGCCACCCAGGGAGGGGAGACCCAGTACTTC. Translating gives CATQGGETQYF.